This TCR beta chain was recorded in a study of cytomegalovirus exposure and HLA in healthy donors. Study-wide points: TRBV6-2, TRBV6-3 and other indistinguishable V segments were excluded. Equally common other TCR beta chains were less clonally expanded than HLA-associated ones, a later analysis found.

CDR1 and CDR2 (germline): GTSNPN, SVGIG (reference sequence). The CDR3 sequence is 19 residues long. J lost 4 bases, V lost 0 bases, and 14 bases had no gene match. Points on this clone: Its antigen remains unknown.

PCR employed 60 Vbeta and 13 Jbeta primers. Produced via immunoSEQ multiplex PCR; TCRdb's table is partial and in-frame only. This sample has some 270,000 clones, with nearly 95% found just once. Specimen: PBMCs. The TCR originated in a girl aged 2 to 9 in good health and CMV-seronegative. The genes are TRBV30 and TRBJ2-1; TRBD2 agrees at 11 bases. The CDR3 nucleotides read TGTGCCTGGAGTGTCAGGTGGCTAGCGGGGGGCCATGGGTACAATGAGCAGTTCTTC. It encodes CAWSVRWLAGGHGYNEQFF.